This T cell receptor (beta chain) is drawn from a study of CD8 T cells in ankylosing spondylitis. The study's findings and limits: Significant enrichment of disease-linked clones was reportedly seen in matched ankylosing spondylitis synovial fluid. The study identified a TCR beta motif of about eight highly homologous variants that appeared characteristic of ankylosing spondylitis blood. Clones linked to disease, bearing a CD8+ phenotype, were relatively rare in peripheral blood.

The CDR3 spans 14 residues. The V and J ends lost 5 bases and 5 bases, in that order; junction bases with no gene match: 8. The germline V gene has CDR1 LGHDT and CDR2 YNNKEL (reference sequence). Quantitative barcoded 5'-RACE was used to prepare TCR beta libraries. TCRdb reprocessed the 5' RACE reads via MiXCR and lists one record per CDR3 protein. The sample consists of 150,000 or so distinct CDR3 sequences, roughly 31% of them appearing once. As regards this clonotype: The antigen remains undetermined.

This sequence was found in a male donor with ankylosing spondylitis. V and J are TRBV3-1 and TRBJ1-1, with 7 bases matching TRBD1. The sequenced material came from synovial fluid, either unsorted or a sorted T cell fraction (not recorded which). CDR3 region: CASSNRQGNTEAFF. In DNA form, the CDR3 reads TGTGCCAGCAGCAATCGACAGGGAAATACTGAAGCTTTCTTT.